The rows below give T cell receptor beta chains drawn from one sample of a study of cytomegalovirus exposure and HLA in healthy donors. Repertoires were generated with immunoSEQ multiplex PCR, while TCRdb's copy carries only in-frame clones and drops some. In the table there are about 120,000 clones, roughly two thirds of which are singletons. Sequencing input: PBMCs. These receptors were obtained from a man aged 30 to 45 in good health and CMV-seropositive. Both conserved end residues are part of each CDR3. The D gene is left open where the match is weak. Some rows mark clone size as missing; the rest say once, few, many or name a class of expanded clone.

j_call v_call cdr3_length clone_size d_call cdr3_nt cdr3_aa
TRBJ1-1 TRBV18 15 . . TGTGCCAGCTCACCTCGGGGGGGTCTGGGCACTGAAGCTTTCTTT CASSPRGGLGTEAFF
TRBJ1-5 TRBV27 14 few . TGTGCCAGCAGTTTCGGGGGGGGTAGACAGCCCCAGCATTTT CASSFGGGRQPQHF
TRBJ2-7 TRBV6-1 15 . . TGTGCCAGCAGTGAATGGGGAGGGGGACCCTACGAGCAGTACTTC CASSEWGGGPYEQYF
TRBJ1-1 TRBV5-1 15 . . TGCGCCAGCAGCTTGGGCGGGCAGACGAACACTGAAGCTTTCTTT CASSLGGQTNTEAFF
TRBJ2-7 TRBV29-1 12 . TRBD1 TGCAGCGCCGGGACAGGGGCTTACGAGCAGTACTTC CSAGTGAYEQYF
TRBJ2-2 TRBV15 15 . . TGTGCCACCAGCAAGAGGCGGTCCGACACCGGGGAGCTGTTTTTT CATSKRRSDTGELFF
TRBJ2-3 TRBV10-3 15 . . TGTGCCATCAGTGACTTGGGCACCAGCACAGATACGCAGTATTTT CAISDLGTSTDTQYF
TRBJ2-1 TRBV2 12 . . TGTGCCAGCAGTGCGGACTTAAATGAGCAGTTCTTC CASSADLNEQFF
TRBJ1-2 TRBV9 15 . TRBD1 TGTGCCAGCAGCGGAGACAGGGCAAATGGGTATGGCTACACCTTC CASSGDRANGYGYTF
TRBJ1-2 TRBV28 14 once . TGTGCCAGCACCCAAACGACATTTCCTGGGGGCTACACCTTC CASTQTTFPGGYTF
TRBJ2-7 TRBV28 14 few . TGTGCCAGCAGCTCCTACAGCCCTCCCTACGAGCAGTACTTC CASSSYSPPYEQYF
TRBJ2-1 TRBV7-8 19 . TRBD2 TGTGCCAGCAGCTCCAAGGGGACTAGAGTAACAAGTCCCTACAATGAGCAGTTCTTC CASSSKGTRVTSPYNEQFF
TRBJ1-2 TRBV7-9 14 few TRBD1 TGTGCCAGCAGCCCCCGGGACAGAAACTATGGCTACACCTTC CASSPRDRNYGYTF
TRBJ2-2 TRBV27 12 . . TGTGCCAGCGGAGTAGCGGCCGGGGAGCTGTTTTTT CASGVAAGELFF
TRBJ2-5 TRBV28 15 . TRBD1 TGTGCCAGCAGTAGAGACAGGGGGTATCAAGAGACCCAGTACTTC CASSRDRGYQETQYF
TRBJ2-1 TRBV27 11 . . TGTGCCAGCATCTTCTACAATGAGCAGTTCTTC CASIFYNEQFF
TRBJ2-6 TRBV9 17 . . TGTGCCAGCAGCGTACCCCCCAGGGGCGCGGGGGCCAACGTCCTGACTTTC CASSVPPRGAGANVLTF
TRBJ1-5 TRBV19 17 once . TGTGCCAGTAGAACCCGGCCGGGACACCTTAGCAATCAGCCCCAGCATTTT CASRTRPGHLSNQPQHF
TRBJ1-3 TRBV28 16 . . TGTGCCAGCAGTCTCGTCGGGACTCTAACGGGAAACACCATATATTTT CASSLVGTLTGNTIYF
TRBJ2-7 TRBV5-1 15 . TRBD1 TGCGCCAGCAGTTCCTATCCGGGACAGGGCTACGAGCAGTACTTC CASSSYPGQGYEQYF
TRBJ2-3 TRBV11-2 11 . . TGTGCCAGCAGCCCTTTATATACGCAGTATTTT CASSPLYTQYF
TRBJ2-6 TRBV9 14 . . TGTGCCAGCACCTCAGGGGCCGGGGCCAACGTCCTGACTTTC CASTSGAGANVLTF
TRBJ1-1 TRBV7-9 15 . . TGTTCCAGCAGCCCGCAGCAGGGAGGGAACACTGAAGCTTTCTTT CSSSPQQGGNTEAFF
TRBJ2-1 TRBV19 13 . TRBD2 TGTGCCAGTAGTACGAGCGGGAGCAATGAGCAGTTCTTC CASSTSGSNEQFF
TRBJ1-1 TRBV29-1 14 . . TGCAGCGTTGCCCACTTGGGCAGGTACCCTGAAGCTTTCTTT CSVAHLGRYPEAFF
TRBJ2-3 TRBV5-4 14 . . TGTGCCAGCAGCCCCAAAGGGGGCACAGATACGCAGTATTTT CASSPKGGTDTQYF
TRBJ1-1 TRBV10-3 15 few TRBD1 TGTGCCATCAGTGATCCCGGGACAGGGCACACTGAAGCTTTCTTT CAISDPGTGHTEAFF
TRBJ1-2 TRBV6-5 13 . TRBD1 TGTGCCAGCGCGAACACAGGGGCGGAGGGCTACACCTTC CASANTGAEGYTF
TRBJ2-5 TRBV5-6 14 few . TGTGCCAGCAGCTTTTTTAGCGGCCAAGAGACCCAGTACTTC CASSFFSGQETQYF
TRBJ2-1 TRBV7-3 14 few . TGTGCCAGCAGCCTCCTCCCCTCGTACAATGAGCAGTTCTTC CASSLLPSYNEQFF
TRBJ2-5 TRBV10-2 14 . . TGCGCCAGCAGTGATTATCCCGCCGGAGAGACCCAGTACTTC CASSDYPAGETQYF
TRBJ1-1 TRBV6-5 14 . . TGTGCCAGCAGGGGTTTGGACTTGAACACTGAAGCTTTCTTT CASRGLDLNTEAFF
TRBJ2-3 TRBV7-3 14 . TRBD2 TGTGCCAGCAGCAAGACTAGCGGAACAGATACGCAGTATTTT CASSKTSGTDTQYF
TRBJ2-1 TRBV5-1 15 few TRBD2 TGCGCCAGCAGCTTGGTAGCGGGAGGGCCAGATGAGCAGTTCTTC CASSLVAGGPDEQFF
TRBJ2-1 TRBV5-1 16 . TRBD2 TGCGCCAGCAGCTTGTTAAGCGGGAGCCACTACAATGAGCAGTTCTTC CASSLLSGSHYNEQFF
TRBJ2-3 TRBV5-1 15 . . TGCGCCAGCAGCTTGGACCCCTCTAGTTTCGATACGCAGTATTTT CASSLDPSSFDTQYF
TRBJ2-2 TRBV5-4 14 . . TGTGCCAGCAGCGGGAGACCTGGTACCGGGGAGCTGTTTTTT CASSGRPGTGELFF
TRBJ2-1 TRBV5-1 19 . . TGCGCCAGCAGCAGTCGGCCCCCCCAGCACCAGGTCCAAACCCATGAGCAGTTCTTC CASSSRPPQHQVQTHEQFF
TRBJ2-1 TRBV6-4 15 . . TGTGCCAGAACAGGGAAATCCATACTCAACAATGAGCAGTTCTTC CARTGKSILNNEQFF
TRBJ1-1 TRBV18 13 . TRBD1 TGTGCCAGCTCCCGACAGGGATACACTGAAGCTTTCTTT CASSRQGYTEAFF
TRBJ1-1 TRBV7-9 14 once TRBD1 TGTGCCAGCAGCTTAGGAGGGGGCCGGGTTGAAGCTTTCTTT CASSLGGGRVEAFF
TRBJ2-1 TRBV1 9 few . TGCACCAGTAATTCTGAGCAGTTCTTC CTSNSEQFF
TRBJ2-2 TRBV5-1 14 . TRBD2 TGCGCCAGCACCCCAAGCGGGGGGGCCGGGGAGCTGTTTTTT CASTPSGGAGELFF
TRBJ1-1 TRBV7-2 13 . . TGTGCCAGCACCGGACAGTTGAACACTGAAGCTTTCTTT CASTGQLNTEAFF
TRBJ1-4 TRBV7-9 14 . TRBD1 TGTGCCAGCAGCTTACCGGGACAGAATGAAAAACTGTTTTTT CASSLPGQNEKLFF
TRBJ1-5 TRBV2 13 . . TGTGCCACAGGGTTTGGGGTTAATCAGCCCCAGCATTTT CATGFGVNQPQHF
TRBJ1-2 TRBV11-2 16 . TRBD1 TGTGCCAGCAGCTTTATCGGGACAGCGTTAGTCTATGGCTACACCTTC CASSFIGTALVYGYTF
TRBJ1-5 TRBV2 13 few TRBD1 TGTGCCAGCAGAGGACAGGAAAATCAGCCCCAGCATTTT CASRGQENQPQHF
TRBJ2-5 TRBV29-1 12 . . TGCAGCGTCCACCGGTACGAAGAGACCCAGTACTTC CSVHRYEETQYF
TRBJ2-3 TRBV5-4 16 . . TGTGCCAGCAGCTTAGACCGGGACGTTTGGGGAGGTACGCAGTATTTT CASSLDRDVWGGTQYF
TRBJ2-5 TRBV7-3 15 . TRBD2 TGTGCCAGCAGCCGTGGGGGAGGGAGGAGAGAGACCCAGTACTTC CASSRGGGRRETQYF
TRBJ1-2 TRBV9 14 . TRBD1 TGTGCCAGCAGCGAGGGACAGGGGGCGAGTGGCTACACCTTC CASSEGQGASGYTF
TRBJ1-1 TRBV7-6 16 . . TGTGCCAGCAGCTTAGCGCGGGGGAGGATGAACACTGAAGCTTTCTTT CASSLARGRMNTEAFF
TRBJ2-5 TRBV2 14 . . TGTGCCAGCAGTGAGTCCGGACTCCCCGAAGCCCAGTACTTC CASSESGLPEAQYF
TRBJ1-1 TRBV25-1 12 few . TGTGCCAGCAGTCTAGGAACAGGGTTAGCTTTCTTT CASSLGTGLAFF
TRBJ2-2 TRBV5-1 17 . TRBD2 TGCGCCAGCAGCCTACTGACTAGCGGGGGGAACACCGGGGAGCTGTTTTTT CASSLLTSGGNTGELFF
TRBJ2-3 TRBV5-5 14 . . TGTGCCAGCAGCATATCCCGAGACACAGATACGCAGTATTTT CASSISRDTDTQYF
TRBJ2-7 TRBV5-1 14 . TRBD2 TGCGCCAGCAGCTTGGATGGGGGGGGGTACGAGCAGTACTTC CASSLDGGGYEQYF